This T cell receptor (beta chain) was identified during a study of CD8 T cells in Susac syndrome. Germline assignment: CDR1 SGDLS and CDR2 YYNGEE. The V end lost 0 bases, the J end lost 5 bases, and 24 bases lay between the germline ends. The CDR3 is 19 amino acids. Random hexamers were used to reverse transcribe about 0.45 to 1 ug of RNA. In TCRdb, the immunoSEQ multiplex PCR reads were re-called with MiXCR into one record per CDR3 protein. The table lists approximately 74,000 distinct CDR3 sequences, approximately 95% of them singletons. The TCR sequence derives from a human donor with Susac syndrome. The chain carries TRBV9 and TRBJ2-1, with D possibly being TRBD1 (6 bases). Specimen: CD8+ T cells from PBMCs. The CDR3 bases are TGTGCCAGCAGCGTAGAAGTAGGGGCAGGGGATCTGGGGCACAATGAGCAGTTCTTC. Translation: CASSVEVGAGDLGHNEQFF.